A single sample gave rise to the 20 T cell receptor beta chains below, sequenced in a study of blood T cell repertoires in COVID-19. TCRdb keeps only in-frame clones here, not all; method: immunoSEQ multiplex PCR. The sample lists around 450,000 clones, about 90% occurring once. The sample comprised PBMCs or T cells enriched from blood (not recorded which). All receptors come from a man younger than 35 who had recovered from COVID-19.

This clone appeared a single time. The chain has TRBV9 and TRBJ1-1, with a possible D match to TRBD1 (6 bases). Germline assignment: CDR1 SGDLS and CDR2 YYNGEE. V lost 4 bases to trimming and J lost 2 bases, with 9 bases between them. This CDR3 is built from 13 residues. The CDR3 spells CASSTGPNTEAFF. The CDR3 DNA sequence: TGTGCCAGCAGCACAGGGCCCAACACTGAAGCTTTCTTT.

There are a few counts of this clone. The gene calls are TRBV29-1 and TRBJ2-7; 8 bases are a match to TRBD2. CDR1 and CDR2 (germline): SQVTM, ANQGSEA. CDR3 length: 13 residues. The J segment lost 3 bases and the V segment lost 2 bases, leaving 3 bases of the junction unmatched. Here the CDR3 reads CSVETLAGYEQYF. CDR3 sequence (DNA): TGCAGCGTTGAAACCCTAGCGGGCTACGAGCAGTACTTC.

The chain has TRBV12-3 or TRBV12-4 and TRBJ1-2, with D hard to call. This CDR3 contains 12 residues. Trimming left V 5 bases short and J 8 bases short, with 12 bases between. CDR3 DNA: TGTGCCAGCAGTCCCTCCCCGGGGGGCTACACCTTC. Translating it yields CASSPSPGGYTF.

Here the CDR3 reads CASSDLMEGTNSPLHF. Written as DNA, the CDR3 is TGTGCCAGCAGCGACCTAATGGAGGGTACTAATTCACCCCTCCACTTT. V usage is TRBV2 and J usage is TRBJ1-6; D unresolved. With 6 bases removed from V and 6 bases from J, the gap between germline ends came to 18 bases. The CDR3 covers 16 residues. Germline CDR1 is SNHLY and CDR2 is FYNNEI. The entire variable domain, with the rest obtained from reference TRBV2 and TRBJ1-6, is as follows: EPEVTQTPSHQVTQMGQEVILRCVPISNHLYFYWYRQILGQKVEFLVSFYNNEISEKSEIFDDQFSVERPDGSNFTLKIRSTKLEDSAMYFCASSDLMEGTNSPLHFGNGTRLTVT.

In its sample, this clone was seen once. This CDR3 is also generated by other DNA sequences in the sample. In DNA, the CDR3 is TGTGCCAGCTCACCACCGTCGGTGAACACTGAAGCTTTCTTT. Translating it yields CASSPPSVNTEAFF. V is TRBV18 and J is TRBJ1-1, with D unclear. The CDR3 extends over 14 amino acids. Looked up from germline, CDR1 is KGHSH and CDR2 is LQKENI. Trimming pared 0 bases from V and 0 bases from J, leaving 5 bases between.

The J gene is TRBJ1-2, the V gene TRBV28; 8 bases are a match to TRBD1. Germline V gene data show CDR1 as MDHEN and CDR2 as SYDVKM. CDR3 length equals 13 residues. With V trimmed by 3 bases and J by 3 bases, 0 bases remained unmatched. CDR3 in DNA: TGTGCCAGCAGTTTGGACAGGGACTATGGCTACACCTTC. It translates to CASSLDRDYGYTF.

The chain combines TRBV28 with TRBJ1-2; TRBD1 agrees at 11 bases. CDR1 and CDR2 from the germline V gene are MDHEN and SYDVKM. The ends lost 5 bases at V and 4 bases at J; junction bases unmatched: 15. This CDR3 has 18 residues. DNA for the CDR3: TGTGCCAGCAGTACGATTTGGGACAGGGGGAGTGAGGGCTATGGCTACACCTTC. This gives the protein CASSTIWDRGSEGYGYTF.

The chain joins TRBV2 to TRBJ1-4; D gene uncertain. This CDR3 has 11 amino acids. Germline V CDR1 and CDR2: SNHLY, FYNNEI. Trimming took 4 bases from V and 8 from J, leaving 5 bases between them. DNA for the CDR3: TGTGCCAGCAGTGCGGTCGAAAAACTGTTTTTT. It is translated as CASSAVEKLFF. Full variable domain (rest looked up from reference TRBV2 and TRBJ1-4): EPEVTQTPSHQVTQMGQEVILRCVPISNHLYFYWYRQILGQKVEFLVSFYNNEISEKSEIFDDQFSVERPDGSNFTLKIRSTKLEDSAMYFCASSAVEKLFFGSGTQLSVL.

This clone appeared a few times. The rearrangement links TRBV12-5 to TRBJ2-2; D is possibly TRBD2 (6 bases). V was trimmed by 0 bases and J by 13 bases, leaving 15 bases between them. Germline lookup yields CDR1 LGHNT and CDR2 FRNRAP. CDR3 length: 14 residues. CDR3 sequence (DNA): TGTGCTAGTGGTTTGGTACGGGAGAATCCTGCGCTGTTTTTT. This gives the protein CASGLVRENPALFF.

This chain uses TRBV6-5 with TRBJ1-2; TRBD1 might be the D (6 bases). The V gene's germline CDR1 is MNHEY and CDR2 SVGAGI. Between the trimmed V and J ends, which lost 6 bases and 8 bases, there was a span of 16 bases. There are 13 residues in the CDR3. Here the CDR3 reads CASSSQGTSGYTF. The DNA for the CDR3 is TGTGCCAGCAGCTCTCAGGGGACCTCGGGCTACACCTTC.

The chain has TRBV12-5 and TRBJ1-2; D is possibly TRBD1 (5 bases). This CDR3 has 15 residues. V dropped 6 bases and J dropped 4 bases, with 18 bases sitting between them. Germline CDR1 LGHNT, CDR2 FRNRAP. CDR3 amino acids: CASGKDLQVTYGYTF. CDR3 coding DNA: TGTGCTAGTGGCAAAGATTTACAGGTCACCTATGGCTACACCTTC. The whole variable domain, filled in from reference TRBV12-5 and TRBJ1-2, reads DARVTQTPRHKVTEMGQEVTMRCQPILGHNTVFWYRQTMMQGLELLAYFRNRAPLDDSGMPKDRFSAEMPDATLATLKIQPSEPRDSAVYFCASGKDLQVTYGYTFGSGTRLTVV.

This clone showed up just once. V gene TRBV5-5 combines with J gene TRBJ1-1, with 8 nucleotides matching TRBD1. V dropped 6 bases and J dropped 6; count of bases not matched to a gene: 7. Germline V lookup: CDR1 SGHKS, CDR2 YYEKEE (reference sequence). The CDR3 length is 13 residues. The CDR3 reads CASTGTGVSEAFF. CDR3 nucleotide sequence: TGTGCCAGCACCGGGACAGGCGTTTCTGAAGCTTTCTTT.

The rearrangement joins TRBV18 to TRBJ2-7, with D maybe TRBD1 (7 bases). V lost 3 bases and J 3 bases, leaving 12 bases between the germline ends. The germline V gene encodes CDR1 KGHSH and CDR2 LQKENI. There are 14 residues in the CDR3. The CDR3 protein is CASSPQGGGYEQYF. CDR3 sequence (DNA): TGTGCCAGCTCACCGCAGGGGGGAGGCTACGAGCAGTACTTC.

The chain is built from TRBV28 and TRBJ2-4, with D possibly TRBD2 on 5 matching bases. Germline V gives CDR1 MDHEN, CDR2 SYDVKM. The CDR3 extends over 14 amino acids. Trimming removed 10 bases at V and 4 bases at J, with 17 bases between. CDR3 in amino acids: CATTYGVGKNIQYF. The CDR3, as DNA: TGTGCCACCACTTACGGGGTAGGGAAAAACATTCAGTACTTC.

J is TRBJ2-1 and V is TRBV9; the match to TRBD1 covers 7 bases. The germline gives CDR1 SGDLS, CDR2 YYNGEE. J lost 3 bases, V lost 5 bases, and 8 bases had no gene match. CDR3 length: 15 residues. The CDR3 sequence: CASSLGTVVYNEQFF. CDR3 DNA: TGTGCCAGCAGTTTGGGGACAGTAGTCTACAATGAGCAGTTCTTC. Looking up the rest from reference TRBV9 and TRBJ2-1 gives the full variable domain: DSGVTQTPKHLITATGQRVTLRCSPRSGDLSVYWYQQSLDQGLQFLIQYYNGEERAKGNILERFSAQQFPDLHSELNLSSLELGDSALYFCASSLGTVVYNEQFFGPGTRLTVL.

This chain uses TRBV14 with TRBJ2-5, with 7 bases that match TRBD1. The CDR3 is made up of 17 amino acids. The germline CDR1 and CDR2 sequences are SGHDN and FVKESK. V lost 5 bases, J lost 5 bases, and 17 bases stayed unmatched. The DNA for the CDR3 is TGTGCCAGCAGCACCCTGACAGGGTTAGTTACGACGGAGACCCAGTACTTC. Encoded protein: CASSTLTGLVTTETQYF.

V is TRBV5-1 and J is TRBJ2-7; possibly TRBD2 for D (6 bases). The CDR3 contains 14 residues. CDR1 is SGHRS, CDR2 YFSETQ, per germline. V gave up 4 bases and J gave up 5 bases, with 16 bases separating them. The DNA of the CDR3 is TGCGCCAGCAGCGGGGACTCGGGGATTCACGAGCAGTACTTC. The encoded protein is CASSGDSGIHEQYF.

The chain is built from TRBV11-2 and TRBJ1-2; possible D gene TRBD1, 5 bases. Germline values: CDR1 SGHAT, CDR2 FQNNGV. Trimming removed 2 bases at V and 0 bases at J, with 10 bases between. The CDR3 runs 15 residues. The CDR3 loop reads CASSLKAGPNYGYTF. The DNA of the CDR3 is TGTGCCAGCAGCTTAAAGGCAGGGCCTAACTATGGCTACACCTTC.

The chain joins TRBV11-3 to TRBJ2-5; D ambiguous. Trimming pared 4 bases from V and 4 bases from J, leaving 13 bases between. CDR3 length: 14 amino acids. CDR1 is SGHNT and CDR2 is YENEEA in the germline V gene. The CDR3 loop is CASSSGLTGETQYF. The CDR3 nucleotides are TGTGCCAGCAGCTCTGGATTGACGGGAGAGACCCAGTACTTC.

The genes are TRBV7-3 and TRBJ2-1, with TRBD2 identical over 9 bases. The CDR3 loop spans 16 amino acids. The V gene end was trimmed by 5 bases and the J gene end by 0 bases; junction bases not matched to a gene: 5. CDR1 is SGHTA and CDR2 is FQGTGA in the germline V gene. CDR3 region: CASSPLAGSSYNEQFF. In DNA form, the CDR3 reads TGTGCCAGCAGCCCCCTAGCGGGGAGCTCCTACAATGAGCAGTTCTTC.